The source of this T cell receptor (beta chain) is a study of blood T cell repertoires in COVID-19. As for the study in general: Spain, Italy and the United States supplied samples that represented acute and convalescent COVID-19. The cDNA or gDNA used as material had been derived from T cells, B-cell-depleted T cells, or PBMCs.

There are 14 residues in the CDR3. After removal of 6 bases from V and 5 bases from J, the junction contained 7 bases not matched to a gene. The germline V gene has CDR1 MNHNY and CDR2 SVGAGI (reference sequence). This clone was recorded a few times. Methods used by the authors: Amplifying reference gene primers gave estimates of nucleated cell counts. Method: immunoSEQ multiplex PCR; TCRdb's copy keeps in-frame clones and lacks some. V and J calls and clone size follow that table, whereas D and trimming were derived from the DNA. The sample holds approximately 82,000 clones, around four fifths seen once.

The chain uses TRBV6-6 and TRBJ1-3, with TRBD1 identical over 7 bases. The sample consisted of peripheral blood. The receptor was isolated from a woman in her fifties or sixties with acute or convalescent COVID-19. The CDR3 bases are TGTGCCAGCAGAACGACAGGGATCAGAAACACCATATATTTT. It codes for CASRTTGIRNTIYF.